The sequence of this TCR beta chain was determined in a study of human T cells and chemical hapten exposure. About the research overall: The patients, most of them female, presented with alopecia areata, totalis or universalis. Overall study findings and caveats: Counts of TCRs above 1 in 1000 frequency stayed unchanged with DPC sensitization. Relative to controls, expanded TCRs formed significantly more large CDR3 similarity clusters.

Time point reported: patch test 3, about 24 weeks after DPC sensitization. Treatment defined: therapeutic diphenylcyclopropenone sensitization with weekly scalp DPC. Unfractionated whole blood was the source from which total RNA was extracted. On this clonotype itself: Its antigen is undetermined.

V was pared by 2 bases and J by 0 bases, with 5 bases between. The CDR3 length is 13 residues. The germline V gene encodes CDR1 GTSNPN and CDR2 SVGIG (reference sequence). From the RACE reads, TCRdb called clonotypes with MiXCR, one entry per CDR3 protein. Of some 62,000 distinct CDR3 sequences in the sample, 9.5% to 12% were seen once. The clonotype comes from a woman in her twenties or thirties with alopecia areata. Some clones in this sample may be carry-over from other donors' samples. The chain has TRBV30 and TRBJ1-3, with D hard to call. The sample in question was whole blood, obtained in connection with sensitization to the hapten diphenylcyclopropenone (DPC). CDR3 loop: CAWSSFSGNTIYF. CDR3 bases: TGTGCCTGGAGTAGCTTCTCTGGAAACACCATATATTTT.